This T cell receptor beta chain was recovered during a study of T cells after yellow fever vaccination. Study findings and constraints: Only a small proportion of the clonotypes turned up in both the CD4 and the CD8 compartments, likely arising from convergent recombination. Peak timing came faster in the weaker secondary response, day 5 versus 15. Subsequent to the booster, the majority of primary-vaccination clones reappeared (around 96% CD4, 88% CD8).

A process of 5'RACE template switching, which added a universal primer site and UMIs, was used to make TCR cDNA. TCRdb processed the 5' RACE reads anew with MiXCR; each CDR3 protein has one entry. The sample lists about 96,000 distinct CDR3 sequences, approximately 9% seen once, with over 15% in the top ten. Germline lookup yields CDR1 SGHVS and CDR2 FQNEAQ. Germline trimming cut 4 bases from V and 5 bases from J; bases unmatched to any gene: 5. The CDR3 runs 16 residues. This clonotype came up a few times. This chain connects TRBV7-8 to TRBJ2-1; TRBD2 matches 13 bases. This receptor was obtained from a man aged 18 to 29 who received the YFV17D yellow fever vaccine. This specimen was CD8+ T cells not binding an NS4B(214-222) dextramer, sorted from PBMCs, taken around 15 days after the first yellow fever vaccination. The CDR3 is CASSSALAGGNNEQFF. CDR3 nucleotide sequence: TGTGCCAGCAGCTCGGCACTAGCGGGGGGGAACAATGAGCAGTTCTTC.